This TCR beta chain was sequenced for a study of OX40 agonist ivuxolimab in advanced cancers. The protocol was immunoSEQ multiplex PCR, while the TCRdb copy is restricted to in-frame clones and leaves out a portion. The sample has around 60,000 clones; less than 95% are singletons. Trimming left V 3 bases short and J 1 base short, with 12 bases between. This CDR3 comprises 15 residues. The V gene's germline CDR1 is KGHSH and CDR2 LQKENI. The specimen comprised CD4+ or CD8+ T cells sorted from blood, sampled in a trial of the OX40 agonist ivuxolimab. The receptor was derived from an adult with an advanced solid tumor such as melanoma, head and neck, liver or kidney cancer. V is TRBV18 and J is TRBJ1-2, with D perhaps matching TRBD1 (6 bases). The CDR3 DNA follows: TGTGCCAGCTCACCCCCAGGACAGCTTAACTATGGCTACACCTTC. It translates to CASSPPGQLNYGYTF.